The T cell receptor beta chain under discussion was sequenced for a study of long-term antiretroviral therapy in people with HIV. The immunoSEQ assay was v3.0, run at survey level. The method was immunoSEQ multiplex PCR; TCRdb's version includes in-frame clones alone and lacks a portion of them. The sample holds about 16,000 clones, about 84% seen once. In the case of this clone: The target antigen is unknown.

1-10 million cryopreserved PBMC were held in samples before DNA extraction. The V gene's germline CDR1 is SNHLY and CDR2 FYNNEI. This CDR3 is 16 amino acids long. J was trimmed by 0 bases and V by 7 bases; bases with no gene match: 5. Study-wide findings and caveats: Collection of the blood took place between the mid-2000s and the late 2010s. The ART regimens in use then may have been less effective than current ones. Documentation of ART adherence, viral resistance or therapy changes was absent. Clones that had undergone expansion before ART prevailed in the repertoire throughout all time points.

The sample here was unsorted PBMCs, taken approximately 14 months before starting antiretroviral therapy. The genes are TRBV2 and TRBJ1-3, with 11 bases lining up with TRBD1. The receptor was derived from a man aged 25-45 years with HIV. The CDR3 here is CASKPGTGGSGNTIYF. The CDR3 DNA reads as TGTGCCAGCAAACCCGGGACAGGGGGCTCTGGAAACACCATATATTTT.